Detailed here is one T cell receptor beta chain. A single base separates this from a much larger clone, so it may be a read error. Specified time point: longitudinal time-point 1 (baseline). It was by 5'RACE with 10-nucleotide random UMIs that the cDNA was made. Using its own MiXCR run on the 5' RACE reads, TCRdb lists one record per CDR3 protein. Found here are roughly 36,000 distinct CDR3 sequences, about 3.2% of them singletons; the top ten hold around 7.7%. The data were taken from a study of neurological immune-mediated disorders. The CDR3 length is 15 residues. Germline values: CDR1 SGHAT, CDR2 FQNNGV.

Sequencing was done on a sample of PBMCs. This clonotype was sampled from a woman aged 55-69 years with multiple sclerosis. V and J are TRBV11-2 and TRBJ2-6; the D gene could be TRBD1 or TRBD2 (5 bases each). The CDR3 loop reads CASSRTGSGAKVLTF. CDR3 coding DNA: TGTGCCAGCAGCCGCACGGGATCTGGGGCCAAAGTCCTGACTTTC.